Shown below are 29 T cell receptor beta chains from a single sample sequenced in a study of blood T cells in healthy people across ages. For the second PCR, which ran for roughly 7 to 11 cycles, a sample-barcoded 5' primer and a J-beta primer mix were used. In TCRdb, the 5' RACE reads were re-called with MiXCR into one record per CDR3 protein. This table has about 1.4 million distinct CDR3 sequences, approximately 59% appearing once. The sample comprised blood. The receptors stem from a man between 18 and 29 years old in good health.

This chain connects TRBV12-3 or TRBV12-4 to TRBJ2-3; 10 nucleotides match TRBD2. The CDR3 consists of 18 residues. After removal of 4 bases from V and 0 bases from J, the junction contained 10 bases not matched to a gene. The CDR3 sequence is CASSSPTSSGGSTDTQYF. CDR3 bases: TGTGCCAGCAGTTCTCCAACCTCTAGCGGGGGTAGCACAGATACGCAGTATTTT.

The CDR3 sequence: CASSYPPPSGGVYYEQYF. The CDR3 bases are TGTGCCAGCAGTTACCCTCCCCCCAGCGGGGGAGTCTACTACGAGCAGTACTTC. The chain employs TRBV6-2 or TRBV6-3 and TRBJ2-7; 8 nucleotides align to TRBD2. The CDR3 sequence is 18 residues long. Germline CDR1 and CDR2: MNHEY and SVGEGT. V gave up 2 bases and J gave up 3 bases; unmatched junction bases: 15.

This chain joins TRBV12-3 or TRBV12-4 and TRBJ1-2; the D gene is possibly TRBD1 (6 bases). The CDR3 extends over 15 amino acids. V lost 4 bases and J 7 bases, leaving 19 bases between the germline ends. The CDR3 reads CASSWGTDRVGGYTF. CDR3 sequence (DNA): TGTGCCAGCAGTTGGGGAACGGACAGAGTCGGTGGCTACACCTTC.

At least ten counts were recorded for this clonotype. The J gene is TRBJ1-2, the V gene TRBV28; D is uncertain. Germline lookup yields CDR1 MDHEN and CDR2 SYDVKM. V lost 10 bases, J lost 4 bases, and 10 bases lay in between. There are 11 residues in the CDR3. Here the CDR3 DNA reads TGTGCCATCCTCTCAACCTATGGCTACACCTTC. Translating gives CAILSTYGYTF.

The chain joins TRBV11-2 to TRBJ2-1, with 9 bases that match TRBD2. Trimming cost V 1 base and J 10 bases; bases outside gene matches: 8. The CDR3 extends over 15 amino acids. Germline V gives CDR1 SGHAT, CDR2 FQNNGV. CDR3 sequence reads: CASSLGRGRAQEQFF. In DNA, the CDR3 is TGTGCCAGCAGCTTAGGTCGCGGGAGGGCCCAGGAGCAGTTCTTC.

The CDR3 reads CASSQDVVWDTEAFF. CDR3 coding DNA: TGCGCCAGCAGCCAAGACGTGGTTTGGGACACTGAAGCTTTCTTT. The V and J genes are TRBV4-3 and TRBJ1-1, with D hard to call. Trimming pared 0 bases from V and 3 bases from J, leaving 11 bases between. The CDR3 covers 15 residues. Germline CDR1 LGHNA, CDR2 YSLEER.

This sequence joins TRBV7-2 and TRBJ2-1; D uncertain. V dropped 1 base and J dropped 8 bases, with 15 bases sitting between them. This CDR3 has 15 residues. Germline-derived CDR1 and CDR2 are SGHTA and FQGNSA. CDR3 DNA sequence: TGTGCCAGCAGCTTAGTAGTTCTACTCGGCGATGAGCAGTTCTTC. As protein: CASSLVVLLGDEQFF.

This clonotype was seen only a few times. The chain has TRBV4-1 and TRBJ2-7; TRBD1 matches at 8 bases. The CDR3 spans 17 residues. Germline V gene sequence: CDR1 MGHRA, CDR2 YSYEKL. V was pared by 1 base and J by 0 bases, with 8 bases of the junction left unmatched. CDR3 in amino acids: CASSQGSGTGVSYEQYF. In nucleotides, the CDR3 is TGCGCCAGCAGCCAAGGATCCGGGACAGGAGTCTCCTACGAGCAGTACTTC.

This clonotype has just a few counts. The chain employs TRBV20-1 and TRBJ1-2, with a tentative D call TRBD1 (5 bases). The CDR3 length is 15 residues. Trimming cost V 5 bases and J 4 bases, with 20 bases left between them. CDR1 DFQATT and CDR2 SNEGSKA come from the germline V gene (reference sequence). CDR3 residues: CSADPKGTSSYGYTF. DNA for the CDR3: TGCAGTGCTGACCCTAAGGGGACCTCGTCCTATGGCTACACCTTC.

This clonotype was detected only once. The gene calls are TRBV11-2 and TRBJ2-3; D uncertain. V lost 1 base and J 4 bases, leaving 12 bases between the germline ends. CDR1 is SGHAT, CDR2 FQNNGV, per germline. This CDR3 contains 15 residues. The CDR3 sequence: CASSLAGNLADTQYF. For the CDR3, the DNA is TGTGCCAGCAGCTTAGCTGGGAACCTTGCAGATACGCAGTATTTT.

The V and J genes are TRBV6-5 and TRBJ1-2; D might be TRBD1 (6 bases). CDR1 and CDR2 (germline): MNHEY, SVGAGI. With 7 bases removed from V and 8 bases from J, the gap between germline ends came to 20 bases. The CDR3 has 14 amino acids. CDR3 protein: CASTRLTGSAGYTF. The CDR3 bases are TGTGCCAGCACCAGATTAACAGGGTCGGCGGGCTACACCTTC.

The V and J genes are TRBV27 and TRBJ2-3; D might be TRBD2 (6 bases). In germline, CDR1 is MNHEY, CDR2 SMNVEV (reference sequence). The germline V and J ends were trimmed by 3 bases and 2 bases, with 15 bases remaining between them. The CDR3 is made up of 16 amino acids. DNA for the CDR3: TGTGCCAGCAGTTTTGGAACTAGCAGATTCACAGATACGCAGTATTTT. It codes for CASSFGTSRFTDTQYF.

Details on this clonotype: One end of the junction fails to match germline, which may point to a read error. This chain joins TRBV12-5 and TRBJ2-5, with no clear D. The end of the DNA is better explained by TRBJ2-7, so the J call may be wrong. Germline-derived CDR1 and CDR2 are LGHNT and FRNRAP. This CDR3 is built from 14 residues. CDR3 DNA: TGTGCTAGTGGTGTGGTACGGAGACCGTACGAGCAGTACTTC. Its translation is CASGVVRRPYEQYF.

The chain has TRBV7-9 and TRBJ1-5; D not certain. The CDR3 has 13 amino acids. Trimming pared 5 bases from V and 7 bases from J, leaving 12 bases between. Looked up from germline, CDR1 is SEHNR and CDR2 is FQNEAQ (reference sequence). CDR3 nucleotides: TGTGCCAGCAGCGCTCGGGCTGGCCAGCCCCAGCATTTT. It translates to CASSARAGQPQHF. The full variable domain, completed using reference TRBV7-9 and TRBJ1-5, is DTGVSQNPRHKITKRGQNVTFRCDPISEHNRLYWYRQTLGQGPEFLTYFQNEAQLEKSRLLSDRFSAERPKGSFSTLEIQRTEQGDSAMYLCASSARAGQPQHFGDGTRLSIL.

The chain uses TRBV10-2 and TRBJ2-7, with 12 positions matching TRBD2. With V trimmed by 8 bases and J by 3 bases, 8 bases remained unmatched. The CDR3 runs 15 residues. Germline V gene data show CDR1 as WSHSY and CDR2 as SAAADI. CDR3 bases: TGCGCCAGCCGTCCCGGACTAGCGGGAATCTACGAGCAGTACTTC. Translated: CASRPGLAGIYEQYF.

This clonotype was observed a handful of times. The chain has TRBV5-1 and TRBJ2-1; unclear D gene. Trimming pared 4 bases from V and 0 bases from J, leaving 14 bases between. Germline-derived CDR1 and CDR2 are SGHRS and YFSETQ. This CDR3 comprises 16 residues. The CDR3 spells CASSPDLVNSYNEQFF. DNA of the CDR3: TGCGCCAGCAGCCCGGATTTGGTTAACTCCTACAATGAGCAGTTCTTC.

This sequence joins TRBV11-2 and TRBJ1-2; 8 positions agree with TRBD1. With 6 bases clipped from V and 7 bases from J, the junction kept 10 bases outside the gene matches. The CDR3 is 14 residues long. Per the germline V gene, CDR1 is SGHAT and CDR2 is FQNNGV. DNA of the CDR3: TGTGCCAGCAGACATTCCCAGGGGGCGTCTGGCTACACCTTC. Its translation: CASRHSQGASGYTF.

The rearrangement links TRBV29-1 to TRBJ2-1; TRBD2 aligns across 15 bases. Germline-derived CDR1 and CDR2 are SQVTM and ANQGSEA. Unmatched junction bases numbered 4, after V lost 3 bases and J lost 4 bases. This CDR3 has 16 residues. The CDR3 coding sequence is TGCAGCGTTGAGGGACTAGCGGGAGGAATTTACAATGAGCAGTTCTTC. It encodes CSVEGLAGGIYNEQFF.

The rearrangement links TRBV7-8 to TRBJ2-3; 7 positions agree with TRBD2. There are 17 residues in the CDR3. CDR1 is SGHVS, CDR2 FQNEAQ, per germline. Trimming cost V 2 bases and J 1 base; bases outside gene matches: 9. The chain's CDR3 is CASSLYGGGARTDTQYF. CDR3 DNA: TGTGCCAGCAGCTTATATGGGGGGGGAGCTCGCACAGATACGCAGTATTTT.

The chain carries TRBV12-3 or TRBV12-4 and TRBJ2-1, with 7 bases identical to TRBD2. Trimming at V came to 0 bases and at J to 10 bases, leaving 6 bases not matched to a gene. The CDR3 loop spans 14 amino acids. The DNA for the CDR3 is TGTGCCAGCAGTTTAGCGGGGACGGGAGGAGAGCAGTTCTTC. Its translation: CASSLAGTGGEQFF.

This clonotype was seen more than once but under ten times. This chain joins TRBV29-1 and TRBJ2-3; D unresolved. V was pared by 3 bases and J by 2 bases, with 15 bases between. The CDR3 is made up of 15 amino acids. The germline gives CDR1 SQVTM, CDR2 ANQGSEA. The CDR3 loop reads CSVEGSTTYTDTQYF. CDR3 nucleotide sequence: TGCAGCGTTGAGGGATCCACTACCTACACAGATACGCAGTATTTT.

This clonotype occurred a few times. The chain employs TRBV4-1 and TRBJ2-5; either TRBD1 or TRBD2 may fit D (5 bases each). V was clipped by 3 bases and J by 5 bases, with 16 bases between them. This CDR3 is built from 15 residues. Germline CDR1 reads MGHRA; CDR2 reads YSYEKL. The CDR3 here is CASSQNGGPQETQYF. CDR3 coding DNA: TGCGCCAGCAGCCAGAATGGGGGACCTCAGGAGACCCAGTACTTC.

CDR3 coding DNA: TGTGCCAGCAGTTCACAGGGGACGGGCTATCAGCCCCAGCATTTT. This gives the protein CASSSQGTGYQPQHF. The chain links TRBV28 to TRBJ1-5, with 7 bases lining up with TRBD1. CDR3 length equals 15 residues. V dropped 4 bases and J dropped 5; count of bases not matched to a gene: 8. Germline lookup yields CDR1 MDHEN and CDR2 SYDVKM.

The gene calls are TRBV20-1 and TRBJ2-7; possibly TRBD1 or TRBD2 for D (5 bases each). The CDR3 has 15 amino acids. Between the trimmed V and J ends, which lost 6 bases and 0 bases, there was a span of 18 bases. Germline CDR1 is DFQATT and CDR2 is SNEGSKA (reference sequence). In nucleotides, the CDR3 is TGCAGTGCCCTAAGGGACCTAACCTTCTCCTACGAGCAGTACTTC. Protein: CSALRDLTFSYEQYF.

The gene calls are TRBV27 and TRBJ2-3; tentatively, D is TRBD1 (5 bases). V was pared by 5 bases and J by 2 bases, with 17 bases between. This CDR3 contains 16 residues. Germline CDR1 and CDR2: MNHEY and SMNVEV (reference sequence). In nucleotides, the CDR3 is TGTGCCAGCAGTACACGTCTAAAGGACACCACAGATACGCAGTATTTT. Residues: CASSTRLKDTTDTQYF.

Here the CDR3 DNA reads TGCAGTGCTAGAGTTGGCCGGGAGACCCAGTACTTC. It translates to CSARVGRETQYF. The chain has TRBV20-1 and TRBJ2-7; D is unclear. The J call may not be correct, given that the DNA end is closer to TRBJ2-5. Germline CDR1 is DFQATT and CDR2 is SNEGSKA (reference sequence). The CDR3 has 12 residues.

As regards this clonotype: Mismatch with germline at one junction end may stem from a read error. The chain recombines TRBV7-2 with TRBJ1-5; D may be TRBD1 (5 bases). This CDR3 comprises 15 residues. The germline gives CDR1 SGHTA, CDR2 FQGNSA. The CDR3 loop reads CAGSSGPRGDQPQHF. CDR3 coding DNA: TGTGCCGGCAGCTCCGGACCCCGAGGGGATCAGCCCCAGCATTTT.

This chain links TRBV18 with TRBJ2-3; D is ambiguous. The germline gives CDR1 KGHSH, CDR2 LQKENI. Between the trimmed V and J ends, which lost 5 bases and 0 bases, there was a span of 6 bases. The CDR3 is made up of 13 amino acids. The CDR3 here is CASSDQSTDTQYF. The CDR3 DNA follows: TGTGCCAGCTCAGACCAAAGCACAGATACGCAGTATTTT. The variable domain in full, completed from reference TRBV18 and TRBJ2-3, reads NAGVMQNPRHLVRRRGQEARLRCSPMKGHSHVYWYRQLPEEGLKFMVYLQKENIIDESGMPKERFSAEFPKEGPSILRIQQVVRGDSAAYFCASSDQSTDTQYFGPGTRLTVL.

This clonotype was seen a few times. This chain connects TRBV2 to TRBJ2-4, with D tentatively TRBD2 (5 bases). Germline V gene data show CDR1 as SNHLY and CDR2 as FYNNEI. This CDR3 is built from 14 residues. Trimming took off 5 bases at V and 0 bases at J, with 8 bases between the two ends. In DNA, the CDR3 is TGTGCCAGCAGTTCGACTATAGCCAAAAACATTCAGTACTTC. Translating it yields CASSSTIAKNIQYF.